These T cell receptor beta chains were read from a single sample in a study of radiotherapy plus CTLA-4 blockade in lung cancer. Sequenced by immunoSEQ multiplex PCR; TCRdb stores in-frame clones only, minus some. The sample includes about 90,000 clones, 72% of them seen just once. This material consisted of peripheral blood, taken from a patient treated with radiotherapy plus ipilimumab. All receptors derive from a human donor with non-small cell lung cancer that progressed on radiotherapy plus ipilimumab. The CDR3 runs from the conserved cysteine through the conserved F or W. Each record gives: D gene, clone size, J gene, V gene, CDR3 DNA, CDR3 protein. A D gene is named only where the DNA matches it firmly. The size field is filled for only some rows; it gives once, few, many or a size class.

d_call: TRBD2; clone_size: -; j_call: TRBJ2-3; v_call: TRBV19; cdr3_nt: TGTGCCAGTACCCCAGGGCTAGCGGGAACGGATACGCAGTATTTT; cdr3_aa: CASTPGLAGTDTQYF
d_call: -; clone_size: -; j_call: TRBJ1-5; v_call: TRBV28; cdr3_nt: TGTGCCAGCAGGGGCGGGCTCGGGGGGCCCCAGCATTTT; cdr3_aa: CASRGGLGGPQHF
d_call: -; clone_size: -; j_call: TRBJ1-5; v_call: TRBV4-3; cdr3_nt: TGCGCCAGCAGCCAAGATCTGGGGCCTGGCAATCAGCCCCAGCATTTT; cdr3_aa: CASSQDLGPGNQPQHF
d_call: -; clone_size: -; j_call: TRBJ2-5; v_call: TRBV27; cdr3_nt: TGTGCCAGCAGCCCCCCAGGACAGCACACGGAGACCCAGTACTTC; cdr3_aa: CASSPPGQHTETQYF
d_call: -; clone_size: -; j_call: TRBJ2-7; v_call: TRBV9; cdr3_nt: TGTGCCAGCAGCGTAGACCCCTACGAGCAGTACTTC; cdr3_aa: CASSVDPYEQYF
d_call: -; clone_size: -; j_call: TRBJ1-5; v_call: TRBV28; cdr3_nt: TGTGCCAGCAGTTTCCTCTATAGCAATCAGCCCCAGCATTTT; cdr3_aa: CASSFLYSNQPQHF
d_call: -; clone_size: -; j_call: TRBJ1-1; v_call: TRBV19; cdr3_nt: TGTGCCAGTAGTTTAGTGGGGGGCACTGAAGCTTTCTTT; cdr3_aa: CASSLVGGTEAFF
d_call: TRBD2; clone_size: few; j_call: TRBJ2-1; v_call: TRBV28; cdr3_nt: TGTGCCAGCAGGTCCAGCGGGAGCCATGAGCAGTTCTTC; cdr3_aa: CASRSSGSHEQFF
d_call: -; clone_size: -; j_call: TRBJ2-7; v_call: TRBV27; cdr3_nt: TGTGCCAGCAGTCGGGATGGGAACATGGGGTCCTACGAGCAGTACTTC; cdr3_aa: CASSRDGNMGSYEQYF
d_call: -; clone_size: -; j_call: TRBJ1-6; v_call: TRBV9; cdr3_nt: TGTGCCAGCAGCGTAGAGGCAGGGGCGGGTTCACCCCTCCACTTT; cdr3_aa: CASSVEAGAGSPLHF
d_call: -; clone_size: -; j_call: TRBJ2-1; v_call: TRBV29-1; cdr3_nt: TGCAGCGTTGAATTCCCGGGGGGCTTCTACAATGAGCAGTTCTTC; cdr3_aa: CSVEFPGGFYNEQFF
d_call: -; clone_size: -; j_call: TRBJ1-5; v_call: TRBV19; cdr3_nt: TGTGCCAGTAGTCTTCATGACAGTTCAATTCAGCCCCAGCATTTT; cdr3_aa: CASSLHDSSIQPQHF
d_call: -; clone_size: -; j_call: TRBJ2-1; v_call: TRBV5-4; cdr3_nt: TGTGCCAGCAGCTTGTGGGGCGAGCAGTTCTTC; cdr3_aa: CASSLWGEQFF
d_call: -; clone_size: -; j_call: TRBJ2-2; v_call: TRBV28; cdr3_nt: TGTGCCAGCATCCCGCCGGACGGGGAGCTGTTTTTT; cdr3_aa: CASIPPDGELFF
d_call: -; clone_size: -; j_call: TRBJ2-5; v_call: TRBV28; cdr3_nt: TGTGCCAGCAGTTTATCCCCGGGGCAAAAAGAGACCCAGTACTTC; cdr3_aa: CASSLSPGQKETQYF
d_call: -; clone_size: -; j_call: TRBJ2-5; v_call: TRBV7-2; cdr3_nt: TGTGCCAGCAGCCACCGGGCCCTCCAAGAGACCCAGTACTTC; cdr3_aa: CASSHRALQETQYF
d_call: TRBD2; clone_size: -; j_call: TRBJ2-2; v_call: TRBV29-1; cdr3_nt: TGCAGCGTTTTCGGGCGGGGGGGTACCAACACCGGGGAGCTGTTTTTT; cdr3_aa: CSVFGRGGTNTGELFF
d_call: -; clone_size: -; j_call: TRBJ2-1; v_call: TRBV11-3; cdr3_nt: TGTGCCAGCAGCTTAGATCACAGCAGGGCCCATGAGCAGTTCTTC; cdr3_aa: CASSLDHSRAHEQFF
d_call: TRBD2; clone_size: -; j_call: TRBJ2-7; v_call: TRBV5-4; cdr3_nt: TGTGCCAGCAGCTTGGATCCAGCGGGAGTCATCTACGAGCAGTACTTC; cdr3_aa: CASSLDPAGVIYEQYF
d_call: -; clone_size: few; j_call: TRBJ2-7; v_call: TRBV7-2; cdr3_nt: TGTGCCAGCAGCCCGCACTACGAGCAGTACTTC; cdr3_aa: CASSPHYEQYF
d_call: -; clone_size: -; j_call: TRBJ2-2; v_call: TRBV10-2; cdr3_nt: TGCGCCAGCAGTGATACCGGGGAGCTGTTTTTT; cdr3_aa: CASSDTGELFF
d_call: -; clone_size: -; j_call: TRBJ1-2; v_call: TRBV5-4; cdr3_nt: TGTGCCAGCAGCTTCCCCCGGGACGGTAACTATGGCTACACCTTC; cdr3_aa: CASSFPRDGNYGYTF
d_call: -; clone_size: few; j_call: TRBJ2-7; v_call: TRBV9; cdr3_nt: TGTGCCAGCAGCCCTAGCACAGGTAGAGGCGACGAGCAGTACTTC; cdr3_aa: CASSPSTGRGDEQYF
d_call: TRBD1; clone_size: -; j_call: TRBJ1-1; v_call: TRBV28; cdr3_nt: TGTGCCAGCAGCCGGGACAGCATGAACACTGAAGCTTTCTTT; cdr3_aa: CASSRDSMNTEAFF
d_call: TRBD1; clone_size: few; j_call: TRBJ1-2; v_call: TRBV19; cdr3_nt: TGTGCCAGTAGCCGGACAGGGATCGGCGGCTACACCTTC; cdr3_aa: CASSRTGIGGYTF
d_call: -; clone_size: -; j_call: TRBJ2-2; v_call: TRBV9; cdr3_nt: TGTGCCAGCAGCGTAGCTCGAGGCAACACCGGGGAGCTGTTTTTT; cdr3_aa: CASSVARGNTGELFF
d_call: -; clone_size: many; j_call: TRBJ2-7; v_call: TRBV5-1; cdr3_nt: TGCGCCAGCAGCTTGTGGGATAGCGTCAACGAGCAGTACTTC; cdr3_aa: CASSLWDSVNEQYF
d_call: -; clone_size: -; j_call: TRBJ2-7; v_call: TRBV6-5; cdr3_nt: TGTGCCAGCAGTTATGACAGGAAGATTGGCGAGCAGTACTTC; cdr3_aa: CASSYDRKIGEQYF
d_call: -; clone_size: -; j_call: TRBJ2-7; v_call: TRBV2; cdr3_nt: TGTGCCAGCGCAGACACGGGGACCCTCTCCTACGAGCAGTACTTC; cdr3_aa: CASADTGTLSYEQYF
d_call: -; clone_size: -; j_call: TRBJ2-7; v_call: TRBV7-9; cdr3_nt: TGTGCCAGCAGCTCGGTCCGCGAAAACTACGAGCAGTACTTC; cdr3_aa: CASSSVRENYEQYF
d_call: -; clone_size: -; j_call: TRBJ2-2; v_call: TRBV7-9; cdr3_nt: TGTGCCAGCAGCTCACTTGGGGGCATGAACACCGGGGAGCTGTTTTTT; cdr3_aa: CASSSLGGMNTGELFF
d_call: TRBD2; clone_size: -; j_call: TRBJ2-6; v_call: TRBV4-3; cdr3_nt: TGCGCCAGCAGCCAGGGGACTAGCTCCTCTGGGGCCAACGTCCTGACTTTC; cdr3_aa: CASSQGTSSSGANVLTF
d_call: -; clone_size: -; j_call: TRBJ2-5; v_call: TRBV7-9; cdr3_nt: TGTGCCAGCAGCTTACGGGAGCGGGAGACCCAGTACTTC; cdr3_aa: CASSLRERETQYF
d_call: -; clone_size: -; j_call: TRBJ2-5; v_call: TRBV4-1; cdr3_nt: TGCGCCAGCAGCCGACTGCCAGGGGGGGTAGGGGAGACCCAGTACTTC; cdr3_aa: CASSRLPGGVGETQYF
d_call: -; clone_size: -; j_call: TRBJ2-1; v_call: TRBV7-3; cdr3_nt: TGTGCCAGCAGCGACCAAGGGGGGGTATCCTACAATGAGCAGTTCTTC; cdr3_aa: CASSDQGGVSYNEQFF
d_call: TRBD2; clone_size: -; j_call: TRBJ2-1; v_call: TRBV2; cdr3_nt: TGTGCCAGCAGCGAGCGGGAGGGCGATGAGCAGTTCTTC; cdr3_aa: CASSEREGDEQFF
d_call: -; clone_size: few; j_call: TRBJ2-2; v_call: TRBV27; cdr3_nt: TGTGCCAGCAGTTCCTCCTCAAACGGGGAGCTGTTTTTT; cdr3_aa: CASSSSSNGELFF
d_call: -; clone_size: few; j_call: TRBJ2-7; v_call: TRBV5-1; cdr3_nt: TGCGCCAGCAGCTTGAGGTTCTCAGGGGCCTACGAGCAGTACTTC; cdr3_aa: CASSLRFSGAYEQYF
d_call: TRBD2; clone_size: once; j_call: TRBJ2-1; v_call: TRBV5-1; cdr3_nt: TGCGCCAGCAGCCCTTTCCTGACTAGCTCGGAGTTAAATGAGCAGTTCTTC; cdr3_aa: CASSPFLTSSELNEQFF
d_call: -; clone_size: -; j_call: TRBJ2-1; v_call: TRBV9; cdr3_nt: TGTGCCAGCAGCGTAGGCGGGACACCGGGGCTGAATGAGCAGTTCTTC; cdr3_aa: CASSVGGTPGLNEQFF
d_call: TRBD2; clone_size: once; j_call: TRBJ2-2; v_call: TRBV7-7; cdr3_nt: TGTGCTAGCAGCTCGGGACTAGCGGGAGGGAGGAACACCGGGGAGCTGTTTTTT; cdr3_aa: CASSSGLAGGRNTGELFF
d_call: -; clone_size: few; j_call: TRBJ1-2; v_call: TRBV19; cdr3_nt: TGTGCCAGTAGTATATTGGAAGGGAAGGGGTCCTATGGCTACACCTTC; cdr3_aa: CASSILEGKGSYGYTF
d_call: -; clone_size: -; j_call: TRBJ1-2; v_call: TRBV19; cdr3_nt: TGTGCCAGTAGTAAGGAGGGTCACCCTGCCTATGGCTACACCTTC; cdr3_aa: CASSKEGHPAYGYTF
d_call: -; clone_size: once; j_call: TRBJ1-2; v_call: TRBV28; cdr3_nt: TGTGCCAGCAGCCCAAACAGGGCCCACAGCACCTTC; cdr3_aa: CASSPNRAHSTF
d_call: TRBD1; clone_size: -; j_call: TRBJ1-1; v_call: TRBV7-9; cdr3_nt: TGTGCCAGCAGCTCCGATCTCCTCTACAGGGGGCGTAGGACTGAAGCTTTCTTT; cdr3_aa: CASSSDLLYRGRRTEAFF
d_call: TRBD1; clone_size: -; j_call: TRBJ1-4; v_call: TRBV6-1; cdr3_nt: TGTGCCAGCAAGAGGGACAGGGCGGGTGAAAAACTGTTTTTT; cdr3_aa: CASKRDRAGEKLFF
d_call: -; clone_size: -; j_call: TRBJ2-3; v_call: TRBV5-4; cdr3_nt: TGTGCCAGCAGCTTGTACCACTGGGGTGGGACCACAGATACGCAGTATTTT; cdr3_aa: CASSLYHWGGTTDTQYF
d_call: -; clone_size: -; j_call: TRBJ2-3; v_call: TRBV9; cdr3_nt: TGTGCCAGCAGCGCGATGCTTGATACGCAGTATTTT; cdr3_aa: CASSAMLDTQYF
d_call: TRBD2; clone_size: few; j_call: TRBJ2-7; v_call: TRBV7-9; cdr3_nt: TGTGCCAGCAGCCCCGGAGCGGGGGGCTACGAGCAGTACTTC; cdr3_aa: CASSPGAGGYEQYF
d_call: -; clone_size: -; j_call: TRBJ2-5; v_call: TRBV7-9; cdr3_nt: TGTGCCAGCAGCCCCAGCACCCCTACGATCCAAGAGACCCAGTACTTC; cdr3_aa: CASSPSTPTIQETQYF
d_call: TRBD2; clone_size: many; j_call: TRBJ2-1; v_call: TRBV28; cdr3_nt: TGTGCCAGCAGACGGACTAGCGGGACCTACAATGAGCAGTTCTTC; cdr3_aa: CASRRTSGTYNEQFF
d_call: -; clone_size: -; j_call: TRBJ2-1; v_call: TRBV6-6; cdr3_nt: TGTGCCAGCGGTAGCGGCTCCTACAATGAGCAGTTCTTC; cdr3_aa: CASGSGSYNEQFF
d_call: TRBD1; clone_size: -; j_call: TRBJ1-1; v_call: TRBV6-1; cdr3_nt: TGTGCCAGCAGTGGTAGACAGGGGACGAACACTGAAGCTTTCTTT; cdr3_aa: CASSGRQGTNTEAFF
d_call: -; clone_size: few; j_call: TRBJ1-5; v_call: TRBV6-6; cdr3_nt: TGTGCCAGCATACGGGGGGAGGGAACTCAGCCCCAGCATTTT; cdr3_aa: CASIRGEGTQPQHF
d_call: -; clone_size: -; j_call: TRBJ1-1; v_call: TRBV5-1; cdr3_nt: TGCGCCAGCAGCCCCGACAGCATGAACACTGAAGCTTTCTTT; cdr3_aa: CASSPDSMNTEAFF
d_call: -; clone_size: -; j_call: TRBJ1-6; v_call: TRBV18; cdr3_nt: TGTGCCAGCTCCCGAGACGGGGACGGTAATTCACCCCTCCACTTT; cdr3_aa: CASSRDGDGNSPLHF